The text below deals with one T cell receptor (beta chain). The data stem from a study of CD8+ T cells in alopecia areata. The treatment is: oral pan-JAK inhibitor, 5-10 mg twice daily. V was pared by 1 base and J by 4 bases, with 8 bases between. The CDR3 is made up of 13 amino acids. Germline CDR1 and CDR2: SEHNR and FQNEAQ (reference sequence). It was cDNA, reverse transcribed from extracted RNA, that served as the sequencing template. TCRdb's copy holds only in-frame clones and misses some; the assay was immunoSEQ multiplex PCR. The sample has approximately 280,000 clones, 55% to 75% seen once; the top ten hold more than 1.5%.

V gene TRBV7-9 combines with J gene TRBJ2-7; D is unclear. This TCR derives from a human donor with alopecia areata. Material: CD4+ T cells sorted from blood, obtained at week 24, from a patient treated with tofacitinib. DNA of the CDR3: TGTGCCAGCAGCTTAGTGGTAGGGTACGAGCAGTACTTC. Its protein product is CASSLVVGYEQYF.